These 2 T cell receptor beta chains were all obtained from the same sample, sequenced in a study of shared clonotypes between healthy human individuals. Sequenced by immunoSEQ multiplex PCR; TCRdb stores in-frame clones only, minus some. The sample gives about a million clones, 70% to 80% of which show up once; 0.85% to 1% is in the top ten. Sequenced sample: memory CD4+ T cells from PBMCs. As for subset: CD45RA-negative fraction. The receptors were gathered from a man aged 18 to 29 in good health. Some clones in this sample may be carry-over from other donors' samples.

The chain combines TRBV6-1 with TRBJ1-5; D call uncertain. CDR1 MNHNS and CDR2 SASEGT come from the germline V gene. This CDR3 region has 13 residues. V was clipped by 5 bases and J by 4 bases, with 9 bases between them. The CDR3 bases are TGTGCCAGCAGTATACGACGGAATCAGCCCCAGCATTTT. It yields the protein CASSIRRNQPQHF.

This chain uses TRBV27 with TRBJ2-3; no firm D call. Trimming shortened V by 3 bases and J by 1 base, and 5 bases separated the two germline ends. Germline lookup yields CDR1 MNHEY and CDR2 SMNVEV (reference sequence). The CDR3 runs to 13 residues. CDR3 nucleotide sequence: TGTGCCAGCAGTTTCCTAGGCACAGATACGCAGTATTTT. Protein sequence: CASSFLGTDTQYF.